What follows are 3 T cell receptor beta chains derived from one specimen sequenced in a study of blood T cell repertoires in COVID-19. Only in-frame clones appear in the TCRdb table, and some are missing; sequencing was by immunoSEQ multiplex PCR. The data contain 40,000 or so clones, approximately 86% of them seen just once; the ten biggest clones take up around 5.2%. Sample: peripheral blood. These receptors were collected from a middle-aged man with active COVID-19.

V usage is TRBV2 and J usage is TRBJ2-3, with 7 positions matching TRBD2. V lost 6 bases to trimming and J lost 2 bases; unmatched junction nucleotides: 11. Germline V CDR1 and CDR2: SNHLY, FYNNEI. This CDR3 contains 16 residues. CDR3 protein: CASRDLGLGITDTQYF. The DNA for the CDR3 is TGTGCCAGCAGGGACCTCGGACTAGGAATCACAGATACGCAGTATTTT.

The CDR3 DNA sequence: TGTGCCAGCAGCTTGGGGGTCGGGACAGGGGCCACAGATACGCAGTATTTT. Its protein product is CASSLGVGTGATDTQYF. J is TRBJ2-3 and V is TRBV5-4; 10 bases are shared with TRBD1. The CDR3 loop spans 17 amino acids. V gave up 0 bases and J gave up 2 bases; unmatched junction bases: 6. Germline CDR1 SGHNT, CDR2 YYREEE (reference sequence).

The rearrangement joins TRBV9 to TRBJ2-1; maybe TRBD2 (6 bases). CDR1 and CDR2 from the germline V gene are SGDLS and YYNGEE. Trimming left V 2 bases short and J 7 bases short, with 16 bases between. This CDR3 is built from 15 residues. CDR3 DNA sequence: TGTGCCAGCAGCGTTGCCAGCGGGCTACTGAATGAGCAGTTCTTC. Translated, it gives CASSVASGLLNEQFF.